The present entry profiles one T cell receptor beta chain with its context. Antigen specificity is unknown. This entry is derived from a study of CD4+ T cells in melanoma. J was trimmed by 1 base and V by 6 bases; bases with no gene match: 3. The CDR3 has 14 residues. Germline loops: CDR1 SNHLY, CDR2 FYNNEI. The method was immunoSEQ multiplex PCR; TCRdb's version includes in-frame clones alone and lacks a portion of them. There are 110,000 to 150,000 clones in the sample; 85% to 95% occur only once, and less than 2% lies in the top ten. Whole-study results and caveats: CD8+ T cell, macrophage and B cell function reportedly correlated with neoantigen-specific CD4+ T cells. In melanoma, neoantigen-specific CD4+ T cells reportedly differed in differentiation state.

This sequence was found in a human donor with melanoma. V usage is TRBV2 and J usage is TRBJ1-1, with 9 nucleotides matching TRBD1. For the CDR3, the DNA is TGTGCCAGCAGAGCGACAGGGGGGAACACTGAAGCTTTCTTT. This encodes CASRATGGNTEAFF.